This entry is about one T cell receptor (beta chain). The antigen is not known. TCRdb's table, derived via immunoSEQ multiplex PCR, lists solely in-frame clones and lacks some. This repertoire shows about 96,000 clones, about 90% found once; its top ten account for approximately 25%. This record comes from a study of T cell responses to AZD1222 COVID-19 vaccine. Across the study: Pooling covered second doses at about 4 or about 12 weeks.

Regarding the study as a whole: Donors in the cohort were predominantly white British and more often female, and clonal diversity was possibly underestimated. Nearly half of the spike-specific TCRs reportedly recognize variant regions that carry no mutations.

The sample in question was peripheral blood, obtained on day 0 of AZD1222 vaccination. This TCR was sampled from an adult in good health.

In DNA, the CDR3 is TGTGCCAGCAGCCAAACCGGGACTTCCTCTAACTATGGCTACACCTTC. This translates into CASSQTGTSSNYGYTF. The chain carries TRBV4-2 and TRBJ1-2; maybe TRBD1 (5 bases). The germline CDR1 and CDR2 sequences are LGHNA and YNFKEQ. V lost 2 bases and J lost 0, with 13 bases in between. The CDR3 covers 16 residues.